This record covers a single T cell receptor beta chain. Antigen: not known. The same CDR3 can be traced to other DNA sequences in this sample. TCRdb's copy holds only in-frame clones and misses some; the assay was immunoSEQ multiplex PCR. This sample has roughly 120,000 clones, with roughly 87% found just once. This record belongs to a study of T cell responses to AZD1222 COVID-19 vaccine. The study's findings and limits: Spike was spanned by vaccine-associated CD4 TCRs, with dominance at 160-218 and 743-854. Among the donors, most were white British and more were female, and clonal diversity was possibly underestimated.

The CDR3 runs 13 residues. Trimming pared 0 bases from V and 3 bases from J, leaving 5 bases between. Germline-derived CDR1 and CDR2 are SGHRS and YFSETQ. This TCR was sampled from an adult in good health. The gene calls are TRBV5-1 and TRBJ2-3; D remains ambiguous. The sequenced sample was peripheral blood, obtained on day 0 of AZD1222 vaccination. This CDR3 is CASSLGPTDTQYF. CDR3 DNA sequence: TGCGCCAGCAGCTTGGGGCCAACAGATACGCAGTATTTT.